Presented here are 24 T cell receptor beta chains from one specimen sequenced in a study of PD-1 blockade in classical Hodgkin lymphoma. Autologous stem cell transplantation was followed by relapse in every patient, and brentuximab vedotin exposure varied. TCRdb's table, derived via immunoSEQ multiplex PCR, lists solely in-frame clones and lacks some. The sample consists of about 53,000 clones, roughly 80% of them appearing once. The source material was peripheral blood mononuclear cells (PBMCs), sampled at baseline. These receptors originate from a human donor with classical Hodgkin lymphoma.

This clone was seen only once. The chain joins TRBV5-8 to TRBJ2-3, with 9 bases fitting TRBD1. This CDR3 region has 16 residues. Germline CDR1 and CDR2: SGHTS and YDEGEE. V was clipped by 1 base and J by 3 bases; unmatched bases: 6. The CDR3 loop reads CASSLPGTGRTDTQYF. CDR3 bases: TGTGCCAGCAGCTTGCCCGGGACAGGGAGGACAGATACGCAGTATTTT.

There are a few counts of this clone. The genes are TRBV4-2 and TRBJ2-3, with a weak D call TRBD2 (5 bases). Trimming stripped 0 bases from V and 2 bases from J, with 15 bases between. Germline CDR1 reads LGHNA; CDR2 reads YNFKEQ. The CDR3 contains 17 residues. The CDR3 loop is CASSQDIGEQNTDTQYF. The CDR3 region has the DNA TGTGCCAGCAGCCAAGACATCGGGGAGCAGAACACAGATACGCAGTATTTT.

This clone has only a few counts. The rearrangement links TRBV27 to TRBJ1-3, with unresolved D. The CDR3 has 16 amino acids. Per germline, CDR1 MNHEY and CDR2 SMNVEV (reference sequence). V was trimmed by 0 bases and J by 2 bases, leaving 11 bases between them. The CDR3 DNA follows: TGTGCCAGCAGTTTATCTGCGCCGGATACTGGAAACACCATATATTTT. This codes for CASSLSAPDTGNTIYF.

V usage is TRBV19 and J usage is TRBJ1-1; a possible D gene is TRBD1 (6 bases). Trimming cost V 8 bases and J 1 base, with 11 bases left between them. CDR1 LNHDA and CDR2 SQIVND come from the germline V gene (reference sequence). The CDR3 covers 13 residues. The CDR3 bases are TGTGCCAGTGCCGGGACAAGGAACACTGAAGCTTTCTTT. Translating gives CASAGTRNTEAFF.

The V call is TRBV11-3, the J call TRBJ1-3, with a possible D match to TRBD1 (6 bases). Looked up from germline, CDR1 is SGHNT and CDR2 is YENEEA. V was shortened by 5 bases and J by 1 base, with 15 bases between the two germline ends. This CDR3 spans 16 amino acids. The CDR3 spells CASSLQQGGSGNTIYF. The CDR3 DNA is TGTGCCAGCAGCCTTCAACAGGGAGGGTCTGGAAACACCATATATTTT.

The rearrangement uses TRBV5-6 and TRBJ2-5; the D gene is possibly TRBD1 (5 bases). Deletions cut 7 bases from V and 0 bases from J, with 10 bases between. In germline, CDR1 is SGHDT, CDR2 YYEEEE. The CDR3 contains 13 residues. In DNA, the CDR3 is TGTGCCAGCTTTCTGACAGACCAAGAGACCCAGTACTTC. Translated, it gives CASFLTDQETQYF.

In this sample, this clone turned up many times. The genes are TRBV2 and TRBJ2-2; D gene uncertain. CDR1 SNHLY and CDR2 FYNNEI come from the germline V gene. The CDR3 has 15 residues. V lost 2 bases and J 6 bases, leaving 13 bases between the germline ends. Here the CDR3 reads CASSEFSSYAGELFF. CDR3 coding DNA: TGTGCCAGCAGTGAATTTTCTAGTTACGCCGGGGAGCTGTTTTTT.

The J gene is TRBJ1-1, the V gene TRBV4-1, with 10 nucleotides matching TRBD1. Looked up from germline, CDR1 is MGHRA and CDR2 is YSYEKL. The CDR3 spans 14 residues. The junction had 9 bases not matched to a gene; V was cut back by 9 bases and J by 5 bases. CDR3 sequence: CASRQGARGTEAFF. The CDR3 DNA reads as TGCGCCAGTAGACAGGGGGCCCGCGGTACTGAAGCTTTCTTT.

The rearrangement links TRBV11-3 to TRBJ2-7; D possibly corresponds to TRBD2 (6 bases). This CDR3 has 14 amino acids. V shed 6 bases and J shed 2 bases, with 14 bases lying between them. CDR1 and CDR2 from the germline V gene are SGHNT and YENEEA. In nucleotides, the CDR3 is TGTGCCAGCAGTACCGGGAGCGGGCCCTACGAGCAGTACGTC. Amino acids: CASSTGSGPYEQYV.

The CDR3 sequence: CAIKAASGGGETQYF. The CDR3 DNA is TGTGCCATCAAAGCCGCTAGCGGCGGGGGAGAGACCCAGTACTTC. V is TRBV10-3 and J is TRBJ2-5; TRBD2 aligns across 7 bases. The CDR3 loop spans 15 amino acids. The V gene end was trimmed by 7 bases and the J gene end by 4 bases; junction bases not matched to a gene: 12. From germline, CDR1 is ENHRY and CDR2 SYGVKD.

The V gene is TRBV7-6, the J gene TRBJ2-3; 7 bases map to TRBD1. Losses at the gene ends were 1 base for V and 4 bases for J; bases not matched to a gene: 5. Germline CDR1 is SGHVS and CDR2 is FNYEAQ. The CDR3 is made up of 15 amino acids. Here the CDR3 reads CASSLEKGAPDTQYF. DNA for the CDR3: TGTGCCAGCAGCTTAGAGAAGGGGGCCCCAGATACGCAGTATTTT.

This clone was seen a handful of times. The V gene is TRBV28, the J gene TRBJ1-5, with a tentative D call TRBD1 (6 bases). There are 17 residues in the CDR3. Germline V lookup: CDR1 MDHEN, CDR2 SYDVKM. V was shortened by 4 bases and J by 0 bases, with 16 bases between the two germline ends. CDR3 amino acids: CASSSSGDAYSNQPQHF. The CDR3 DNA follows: TGTGCCAGCAGTTCTTCAGGGGACGCATATAGCAATCAGCCCCAGCATTTT.

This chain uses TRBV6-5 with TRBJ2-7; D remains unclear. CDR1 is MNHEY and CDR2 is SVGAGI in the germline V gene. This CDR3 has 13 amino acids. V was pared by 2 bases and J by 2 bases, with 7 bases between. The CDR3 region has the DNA TGTGCCAGCAGTTACCCGACTCCCTACGAGCAGTACGTC. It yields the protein CASSYPTPYEQYV.

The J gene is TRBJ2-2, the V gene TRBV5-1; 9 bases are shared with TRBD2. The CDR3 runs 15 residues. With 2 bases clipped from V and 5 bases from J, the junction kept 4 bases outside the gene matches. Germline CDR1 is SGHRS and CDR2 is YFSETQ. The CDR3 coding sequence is TGCGCCAGCAGCTTTAGCGGGAGTGAAACCGGGGAGCTGTTTTTT. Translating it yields CASSFSGSETGELFF.

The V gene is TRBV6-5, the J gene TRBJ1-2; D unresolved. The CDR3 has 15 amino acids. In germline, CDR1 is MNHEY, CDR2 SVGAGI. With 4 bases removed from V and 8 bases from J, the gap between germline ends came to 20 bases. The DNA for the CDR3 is TGTGCCAGCAGTTCGGGGTCAGAGATCCTCTGGGGCTACACCTTC. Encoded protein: CASSSGSEILWGYTF.

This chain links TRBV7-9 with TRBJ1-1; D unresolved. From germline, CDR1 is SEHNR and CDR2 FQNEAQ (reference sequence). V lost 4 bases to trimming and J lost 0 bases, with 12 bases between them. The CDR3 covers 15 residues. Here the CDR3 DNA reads TGTGCCAGCAGCTCGACGAGGGTTGTGAACACTGAAGCTTTCTTT. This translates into CASSSTRVVNTEAFF.

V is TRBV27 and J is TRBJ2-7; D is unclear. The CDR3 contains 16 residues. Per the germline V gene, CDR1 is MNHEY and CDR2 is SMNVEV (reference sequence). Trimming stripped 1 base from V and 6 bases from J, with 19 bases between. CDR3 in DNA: TGTGCCAGCAGTTTATGGGGTCCGGGCTCCCGAAGCGAGCAGTACTTC. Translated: CASSLWGPGSRSEQYF.

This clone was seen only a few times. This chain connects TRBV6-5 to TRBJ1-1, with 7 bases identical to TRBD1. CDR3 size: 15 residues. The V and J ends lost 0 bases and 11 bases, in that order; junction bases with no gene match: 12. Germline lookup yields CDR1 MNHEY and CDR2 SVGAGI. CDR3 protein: CASSYSATAQGGAFF. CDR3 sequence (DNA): TGTGCCAGCAGTTACTCGGCCACCGCTCAGGGGGGCGCTTTCTTT.

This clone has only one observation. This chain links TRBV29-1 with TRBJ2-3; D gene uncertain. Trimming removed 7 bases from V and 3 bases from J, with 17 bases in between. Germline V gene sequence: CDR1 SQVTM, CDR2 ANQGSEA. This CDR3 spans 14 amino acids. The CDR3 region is CSDPTLLGTDTQYF. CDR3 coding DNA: TGCAGCGATCCTACTTTACTGGGTACAGATACGCAGTATTTT.

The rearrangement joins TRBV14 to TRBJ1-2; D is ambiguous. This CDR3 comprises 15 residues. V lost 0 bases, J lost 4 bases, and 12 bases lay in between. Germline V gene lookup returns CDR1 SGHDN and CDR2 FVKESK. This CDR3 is CASSQDPVGLYGYTF. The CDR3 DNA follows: TGTGCCAGCAGCCAAGATCCAGTAGGGCTCTATGGCTACACCTTC.

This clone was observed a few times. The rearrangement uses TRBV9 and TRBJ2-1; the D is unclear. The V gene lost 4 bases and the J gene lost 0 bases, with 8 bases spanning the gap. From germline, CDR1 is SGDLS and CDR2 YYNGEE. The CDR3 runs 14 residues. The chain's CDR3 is CASSRAPSYNEQFF. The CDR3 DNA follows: TGTGCCAGCAGCCGAGCGCCCTCCTACAATGAGCAGTTCTTC. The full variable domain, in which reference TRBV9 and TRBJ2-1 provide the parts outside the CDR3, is DSGVTQTPKHLITATGQRVTLRCSPRSGDLSVYWYQQSLDQGLQFLIQYYNGEERAKGNILERFSAQQFPDLHSELNLSSLELGDSALYFCASSRAPSYNEQFFGPGTRLTVL.

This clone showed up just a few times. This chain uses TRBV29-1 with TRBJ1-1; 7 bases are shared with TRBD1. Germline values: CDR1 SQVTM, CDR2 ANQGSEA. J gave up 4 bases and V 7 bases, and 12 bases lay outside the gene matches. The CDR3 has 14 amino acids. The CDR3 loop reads CSARPRQGTTEAFF. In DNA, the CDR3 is TGCAGCGCCAGACCTCGACAGGGAACCACTGAAGCTTTCTTT.

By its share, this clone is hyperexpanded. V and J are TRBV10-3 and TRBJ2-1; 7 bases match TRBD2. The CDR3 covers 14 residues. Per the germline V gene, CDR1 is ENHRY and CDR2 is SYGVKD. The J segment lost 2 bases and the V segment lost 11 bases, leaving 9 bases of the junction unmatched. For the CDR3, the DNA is TGTGCCGGAGGTGCGGGACTAACCTACAATGAGCAGTTCTTC. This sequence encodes CAGGAGLTYNEQFF.

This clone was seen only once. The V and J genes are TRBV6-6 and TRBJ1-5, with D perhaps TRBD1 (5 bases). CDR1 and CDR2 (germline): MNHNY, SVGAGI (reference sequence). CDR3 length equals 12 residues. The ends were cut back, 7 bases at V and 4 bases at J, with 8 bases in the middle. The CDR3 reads CASTWGNQPQHF. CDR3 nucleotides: TGTGCCAGCACGTGGGGGAATCAGCCCCAGCATTTT.